This TCR beta chain was profiled in a study of glioma-infiltrating T cells after dendritic cell vaccination. PBMC were collected before vaccination, two weeks after the third vaccination, and at progression. The primer mix had 60 V beta and 13 J beta primers. The data were produced by immunoSEQ multiplex PCR, yet TCRdb's version contains in-frame clones alone and is incomplete. The data show tens of thousands of clones, 85% seen once. The germline V gene has CDR1 SGDLS and CDR2 YYNGEE. The CDR3 sequence is 15 residues long. With V trimmed by 0 bases and J by 2 bases, 4 bases remained unmatched. This receptor was taken from a human donor with glioblastoma. The input for sequencing was blood, taken before dendritic cell vaccination. The rearrangement links TRBV9 to TRBJ2-7; TRBD1 matches at 8 bases. The CDR3 sequence is CASSVAAGGPYEQYF. The CDR3 region has the DNA TGTGCCAGCAGCGTAGCGGCAGGGGGCCCCTACGAGCAGTACTTC.